This T cell receptor beta chain originates from a study of blood T cell repertoires in COVID-19. Study context: The United States, Italy and Spain provided the acute and convalescent COVID-19 samples.

V lost 0 bases, J lost 6 bases, and 15 bases lay in between. Germline CDR1 reads SGHDT; CDR2 reads YYEEEE. The CDR3 has 16 amino acids. Repertoires were generated with immunoSEQ multiplex PCR, while TCRdb's copy carries only in-frame clones and drops some. The sample lists 150,000 to 200,000 clones; approximately 85% were seen once. The chain has TRBV5-6 and TRBJ2-2; D is unclear. The receptor was isolated from a human donor with active or convalescent COVID-19. The donor label of this sample is uncertain. What was sequenced was peripheral blood. This CDR3 reads CASSLVSPPSAGELFF. CDR3 coding DNA: TGTGCCAGCAGCTTGGTCTCCCCACCTTCGGCCGGGGAGCTGTTTTTT. Together with reference TRBV5-6 and TRBJ2-2, the CDR3 gives the full variable domain: DAGVTQSPTHLIKTRGQQVTLRCSPKSGHDTVSWYQQALGQGPQFIFQYYEEEERQRGNFPDRFSGHQFPNYSSELNVNALLLGDSALYLCASSLVSPPSAGELFFGEGSRLTVL.